This TCR beta chain comes out of a study of post-analysis software for immune sequencing data. Across the whole study: There were relapsing-remitting, secondary progressive and progressive-relapsing multiple sclerosis among the disease courses included.

About this clonotype itself: Its matching antigen is unknown.

Unique molecular identifiers were present in the TCR beta cDNA libraries. MiXCR, applied by TCRdb to the PCR reads, yields one record per CDR3 protein. The data contain roughly 700,000 distinct CDR3 sequences, around 27% of them singletons. CDR3 length equals 14 residues. Germline assignment: CDR1 MNHEY and CDR2 SVGEGT. V shed 5 bases and J 8 bases; nucleotides not matched to a gene: 7. Study observations and caveats: Comparison of patients with controls showed about 5 TRBV segments more frequent in patients, TRBV5-6, TRBV5-1 and TRBV20-1 among them.

The rearrangement links TRBV6-2 or TRBV6-3 to TRBJ2-1, with 9 nucleotides matching TRBD2. The receptor comes from a girl between 10 and 17 years old with multiple sclerosis. Sequenced material: blood. For the CDR3, the DNA is TGTGCCAGCAGTGTGGCGGGAGGGGTTGATGAGCAGTTCTTC. This encodes CASSVAGGVDEQFF.